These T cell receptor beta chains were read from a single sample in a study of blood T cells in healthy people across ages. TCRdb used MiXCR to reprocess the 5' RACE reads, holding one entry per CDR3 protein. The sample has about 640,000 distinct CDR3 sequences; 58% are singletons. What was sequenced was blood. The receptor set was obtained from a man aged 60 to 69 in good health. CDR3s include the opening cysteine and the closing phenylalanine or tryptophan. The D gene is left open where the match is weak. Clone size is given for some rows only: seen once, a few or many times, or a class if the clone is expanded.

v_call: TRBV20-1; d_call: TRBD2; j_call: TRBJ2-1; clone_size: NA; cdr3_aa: CSARDVAGEAYNEQFF; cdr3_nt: TGCAGTGCTAGAGACGTAGCGGGAGAGGCTTACAATGAGCAGTTCTTC
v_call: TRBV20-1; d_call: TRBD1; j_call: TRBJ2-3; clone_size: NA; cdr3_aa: CSATPGQVVTDTQYF; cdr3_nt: TGCAGTGCTACTCCGGGACAGGTTGTCACAGATACGCAGTATTTT
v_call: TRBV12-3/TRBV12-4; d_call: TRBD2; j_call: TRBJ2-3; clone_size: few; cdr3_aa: CASSLMGGGATDTQYF; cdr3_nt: TGTGCCAGCAGTTTAATGGGCGGGGGGGCGACAGATACGCAGTATTTT
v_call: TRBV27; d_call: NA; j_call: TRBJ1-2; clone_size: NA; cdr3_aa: CASSLGAFGYGYTF; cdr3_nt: TGTGCCAGCAGTTTGGGGGCTTTTGGGTATGGCTACACCTTC
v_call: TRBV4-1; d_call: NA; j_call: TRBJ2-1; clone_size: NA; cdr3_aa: CASSQNKGGPYNEQFF; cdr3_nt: TGCGCCAGCAGCCAAAATAAGGGTGGACCCTACAATGAGCAGTTCTTC
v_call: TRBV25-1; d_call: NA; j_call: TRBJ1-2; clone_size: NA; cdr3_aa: CASSESLGYTF; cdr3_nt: TGTGCCAGCAGTGAATCCCTGGGCTACACCTTC
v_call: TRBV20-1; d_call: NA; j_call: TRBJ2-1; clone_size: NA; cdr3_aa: CGAQPDWRNEQFF; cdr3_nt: TGCGGTGCTCAACCGGACTGGCGCAATGAGCAGTTCTTC
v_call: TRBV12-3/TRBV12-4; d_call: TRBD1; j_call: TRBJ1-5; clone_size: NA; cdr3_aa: CASSLRRGRNQPQHF; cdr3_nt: TGTGCCAGCAGTTTAAGGAGGGGGCGGAATCAGCCCCAGCATTTT
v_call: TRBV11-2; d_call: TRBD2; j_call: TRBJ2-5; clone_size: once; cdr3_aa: CASSLDRGEGTQYF; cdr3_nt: TGTGCCAGCAGCTTAGACCGGGGGGAGGGGACCCAGTACTTC
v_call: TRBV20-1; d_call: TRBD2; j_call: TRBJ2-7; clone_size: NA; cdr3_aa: CSARDSGSGGTPHEQYF; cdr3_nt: TGCAGTGCTAGAGATTCGGGTAGCGGGGGGACTCCCCACGAGCAGTACTTC
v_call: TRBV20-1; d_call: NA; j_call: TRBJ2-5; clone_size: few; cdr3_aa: CSAREATDSGEQYF; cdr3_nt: TGCAGTGCTAGAGAAGCGACCGACTCTGGTGAGCAGTACTTC
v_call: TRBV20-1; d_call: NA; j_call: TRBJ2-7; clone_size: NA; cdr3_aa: CSARGGRNEQYF; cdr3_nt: TGCAGTGCCCGTGGGGGGAGAAACGAGCAGTACTTC
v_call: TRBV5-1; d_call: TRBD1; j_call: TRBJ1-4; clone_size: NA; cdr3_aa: CASSTRDRGRTNEKLFF; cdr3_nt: TGCGCCAGCAGCACCCGGGACAGGGGACGCACTAATGAAAAACTGTTTTTT
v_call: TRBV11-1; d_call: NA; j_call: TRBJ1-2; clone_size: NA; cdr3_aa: CASSPPRVSGYTF; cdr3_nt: TGTGCCAGCAGCCCCCCGCGGGTTTCTGGCTACACCTTC
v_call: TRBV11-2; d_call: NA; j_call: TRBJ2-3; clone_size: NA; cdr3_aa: CASSSGHTDTQYF; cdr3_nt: TGTGCCAGCAGCTCCGGACACACAGATACGCAGTATTTT
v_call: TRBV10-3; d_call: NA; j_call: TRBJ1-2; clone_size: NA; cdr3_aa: CAINKEGMGYGYTF; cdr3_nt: TGTGCCATCAACAAGGAGGGAATGGGGTATGGCTACACCTTC
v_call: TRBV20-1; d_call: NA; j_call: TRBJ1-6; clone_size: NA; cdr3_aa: CSARVSPPGTYSPLHF; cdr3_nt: TGCAGTGCTAGAGTCTCCCCCCCTGGGACTTATTCACCCCTCCACTTT
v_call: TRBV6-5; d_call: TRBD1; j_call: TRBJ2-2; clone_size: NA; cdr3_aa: CASSDRAGGELFF; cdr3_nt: TGTGCCAGCAGCGACAGGGCGGGCGGGGAGCTGTTTTTT
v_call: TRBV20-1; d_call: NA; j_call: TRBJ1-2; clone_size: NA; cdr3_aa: CSARVPTAYGYTF; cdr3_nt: TGCAGTGCTAGAGTCCCGACAGCCTATGGCTACACCTTC
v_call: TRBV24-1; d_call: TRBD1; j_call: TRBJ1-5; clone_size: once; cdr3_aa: CATSPSDRDNQPQHF; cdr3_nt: TGTGCCACCAGTCCCTCGGACAGGGACAATCAGCCCCAGCATTTT
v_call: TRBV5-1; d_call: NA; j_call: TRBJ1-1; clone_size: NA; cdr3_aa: CASRPMFGNTEAFF; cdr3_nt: TGCGCCAGCAGACCTATGTTCGGGAACACCGAAGCTTTCTTT
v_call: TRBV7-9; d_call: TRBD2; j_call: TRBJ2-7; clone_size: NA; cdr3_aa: CASTWEGSSYEQYF; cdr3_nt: TGTGCCAGCACCTGGGAGGGGAGCTCCTACGAGCAGTACTTC
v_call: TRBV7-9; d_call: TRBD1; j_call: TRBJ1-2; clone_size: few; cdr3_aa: CASRKDRVEDGYTF; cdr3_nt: TGTGCCAGCAGGAAGGACAGGGTGGAGGATGGCTACACCTTC
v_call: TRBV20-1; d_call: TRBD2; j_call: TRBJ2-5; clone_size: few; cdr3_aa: CSARELAGGFQETQYF; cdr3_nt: TGCAGTGCTAGAGAACTAGCGGGGGGGTTTCAAGAGACCCAGTACTTC
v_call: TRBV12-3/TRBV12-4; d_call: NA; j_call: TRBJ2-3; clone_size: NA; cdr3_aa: CASSLTQQDTQYF; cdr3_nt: TGTGCCAGCAGTTTAACGCAGCAAGATACGCAGTATTTT
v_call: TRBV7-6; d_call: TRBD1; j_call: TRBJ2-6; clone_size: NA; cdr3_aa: CASSLSSGTGLSEANVLTF; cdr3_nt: TGTGCCAGCAGCTTATCATCCGGGACAGGGCTGAGCGAGGCCAACGTCCTGACTTTC
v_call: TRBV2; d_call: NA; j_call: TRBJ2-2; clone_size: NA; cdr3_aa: CAPRVGRRDTGELFF; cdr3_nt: TGTGCCCCCAGAGTGGGGCGCCGAGACACCGGGGAGCTGTTTTTT
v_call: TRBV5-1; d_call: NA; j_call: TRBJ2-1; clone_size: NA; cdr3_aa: CASSFGGDPYNEQFF; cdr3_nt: TGCGCCAGCAGCTTCGGGGGTGATCCCTACAATGAGCAGTTCTTC
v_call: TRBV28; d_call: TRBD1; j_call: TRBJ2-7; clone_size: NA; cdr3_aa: CASSPPGQVYEQYF; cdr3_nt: TGTGCCAGCAGTCCGCCGGGACAGGTTTACGAGCAGTACTTC
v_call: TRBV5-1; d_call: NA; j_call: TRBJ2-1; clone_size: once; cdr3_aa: CASSFPSLYTLSNEQFF; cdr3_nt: TGCGCCAGCAGCTTCCCCAGCTTGTACACCCTCTCCAATGAGCAGTTCTTC
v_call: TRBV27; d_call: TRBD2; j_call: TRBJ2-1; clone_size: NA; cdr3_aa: CAGSLAGGSYNEQFF; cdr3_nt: TGTGCCGGCAGTTTAGCGGGGGGCTCCTACAATGAGCAGTTCTTC
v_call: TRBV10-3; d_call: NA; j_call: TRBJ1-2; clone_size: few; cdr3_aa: CAISGTAVGYTF; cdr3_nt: TGTGCCATCAGTGGAACGGCTGTAGGCTACACCTTC
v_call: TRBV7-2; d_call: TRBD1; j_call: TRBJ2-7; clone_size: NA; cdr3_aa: CASSKGTDFIYEQYF; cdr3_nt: TGTGCCAGCAGCAAAGGGACAGATTTTATCTACGAGCAGTACTTC
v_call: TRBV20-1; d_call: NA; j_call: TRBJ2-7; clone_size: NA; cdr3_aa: CSARETDRGQYF; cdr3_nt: TGCAGTGCTAGAGAGACGGACCGTGGGCAGTACTTC
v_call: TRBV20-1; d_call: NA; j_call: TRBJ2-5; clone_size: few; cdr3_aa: CSARDSRAGETQYF; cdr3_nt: TGCAGTGCTAGAGATTCGCGGGCCGGGGAGACCCAGTACTTC
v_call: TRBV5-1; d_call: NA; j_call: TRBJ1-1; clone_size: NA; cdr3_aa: CASSLATGQGTEAFF; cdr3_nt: TGCGCCAGCAGCTTGGCCACGGGGCAGGGCACTGAAGCTTTCTTT
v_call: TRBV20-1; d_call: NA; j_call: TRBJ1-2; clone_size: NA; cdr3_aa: CSAMGQRYGYTF; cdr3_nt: TGCAGTGCTATGGGGCAGAGATATGGCTACACCTTC
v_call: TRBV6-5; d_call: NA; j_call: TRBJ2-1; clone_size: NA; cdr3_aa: CASSYSREQFF; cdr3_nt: TGTGCCAGCAGTTACTCGAGAGAGCAGTTCTTC
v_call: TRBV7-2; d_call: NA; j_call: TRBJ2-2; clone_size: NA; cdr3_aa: CASSSGPIGELFF; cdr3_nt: TGTGCCAGCAGCTCCGGACCCATCGGGGAGCTGTTTTTT
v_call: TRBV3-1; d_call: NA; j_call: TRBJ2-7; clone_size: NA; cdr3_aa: CASSQVEDSTYEQYF; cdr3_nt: TGTGCCAGCAGCCAAGTCGAGGATTCTACCTACGAGCAGTACTTC
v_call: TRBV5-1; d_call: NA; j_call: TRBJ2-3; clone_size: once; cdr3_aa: CASSTVQGSVDTQYF; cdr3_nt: TGCGCCAGCAGCACCGTACAGGGTTCGGTGGATACGCAGTATTTT
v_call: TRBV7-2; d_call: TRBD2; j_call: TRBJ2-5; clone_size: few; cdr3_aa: CASSIGTRRRETQYF; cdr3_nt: TGTGCCAGCAGCATCGGGACTAGACGAAGAGAGACCCAGTACTTC
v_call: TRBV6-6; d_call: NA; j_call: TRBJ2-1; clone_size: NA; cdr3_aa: CASQGLADVDEQFF; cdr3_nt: TGTGCCAGCCAGGGGCTAGCGGACGTCGATGAGCAGTTCTTC
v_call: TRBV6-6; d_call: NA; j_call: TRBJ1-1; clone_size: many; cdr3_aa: CASSYSQGSHTEAFF; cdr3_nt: TGTGCCAGCAGTTACTCTCAGGGCAGTCACACTGAAGCTTTCTTT
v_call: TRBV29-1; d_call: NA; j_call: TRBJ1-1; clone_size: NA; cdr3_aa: CSAGTSNTEAFF; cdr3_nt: TGCAGCGCCGGGACATCGAACACTGAAGCTTTCTTT
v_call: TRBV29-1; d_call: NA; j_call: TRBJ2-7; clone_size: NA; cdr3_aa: CSVEVLGVGRDEQYF; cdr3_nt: TGCAGCGTTGAAGTCCTCGGGGTAGGGCGAGACGAGCAGTACTTC
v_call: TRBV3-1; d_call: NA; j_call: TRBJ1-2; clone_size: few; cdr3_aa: CASSQERGYGYTF; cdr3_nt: TGTGCCAGCAGCCAAGAGAGGGGCTATGGCTACACCTTC
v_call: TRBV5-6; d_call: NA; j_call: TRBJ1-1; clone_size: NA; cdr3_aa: CASSWTSDTEAFF; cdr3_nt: TGTGCCAGCAGCTGGACATCTGACACTGAAGCTTTCTTT
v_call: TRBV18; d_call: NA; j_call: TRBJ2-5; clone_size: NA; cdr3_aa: CTSPQARGGRETQYF; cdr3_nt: TGTACCAGCCCACAGGCCAGGGGAGGTCGGGAGACCCAGTACTTC
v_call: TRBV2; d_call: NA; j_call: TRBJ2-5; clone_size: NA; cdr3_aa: CASSLTARETQYF; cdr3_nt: TGTGCCAGCAGCCTGACAGCCCGGGAGACCCAGTACTTC